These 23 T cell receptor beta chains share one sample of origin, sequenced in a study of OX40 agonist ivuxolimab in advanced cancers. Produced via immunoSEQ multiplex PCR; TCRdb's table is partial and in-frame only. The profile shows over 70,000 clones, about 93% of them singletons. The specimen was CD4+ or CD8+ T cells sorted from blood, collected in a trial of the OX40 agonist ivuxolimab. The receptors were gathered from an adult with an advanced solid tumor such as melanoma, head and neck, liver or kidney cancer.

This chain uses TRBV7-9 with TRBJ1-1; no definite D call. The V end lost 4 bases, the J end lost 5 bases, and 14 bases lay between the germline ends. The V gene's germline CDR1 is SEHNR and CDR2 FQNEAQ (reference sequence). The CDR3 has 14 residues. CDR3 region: CASSYVPGRTEAFF. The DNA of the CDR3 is TGTGCCAGCAGCTATGTCCCCGGGCGGACTGAAGCTTTCTTT.

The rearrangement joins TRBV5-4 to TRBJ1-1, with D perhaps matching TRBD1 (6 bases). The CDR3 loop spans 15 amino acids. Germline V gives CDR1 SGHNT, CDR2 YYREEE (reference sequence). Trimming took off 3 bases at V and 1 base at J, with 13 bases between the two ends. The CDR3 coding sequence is TGTGCCAGCAGCTCCTGGCCGGGGGCGAACACTGAAGCTTTCTTT. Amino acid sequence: CASSSWPGANTEAFF.

CDR3 in amino acids: CASSESVAQTNYGYTF. As DNA, the CDR3 is TGTGCCAGCAGTGAGTCGGTGGCACAGACTAACTATGGCTACACCTTC. The chain employs TRBV27 and TRBJ1-2, with no clear D. The V gene's germline CDR1 is MNHEY and CDR2 SMNVEV (reference sequence). There are 16 residues in the CDR3. V lost 5 bases, J lost 0 bases, and 16 bases lay in between.

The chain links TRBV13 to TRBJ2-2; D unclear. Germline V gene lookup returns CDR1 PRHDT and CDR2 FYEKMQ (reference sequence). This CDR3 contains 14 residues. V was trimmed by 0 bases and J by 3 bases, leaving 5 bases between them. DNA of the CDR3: TGTGCCAGCAGCTTAGGCGGCCACACCGGGGAGCTGTTTTTT. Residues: CASSLGGHTGELFF.

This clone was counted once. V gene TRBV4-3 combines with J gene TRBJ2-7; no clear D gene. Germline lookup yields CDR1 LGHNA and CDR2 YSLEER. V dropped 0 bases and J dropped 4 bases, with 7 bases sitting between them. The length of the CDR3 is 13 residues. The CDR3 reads CASSQDATYEQYF. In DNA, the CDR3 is TGCGCCAGCAGCCAAGATGCCACATACGAGCAGTACTTC.

CDR3 amino acids: CASSQGSGGAVNEQFF. For the CDR3, the DNA is TGCGCCAGCAGCCAAGGGAGCGGGGGGGCAGTCAATGAGCAGTTCTTC. The chain links TRBV4-1 to TRBJ2-1, with 10 bases matching TRBD2. CDR1 is MGHRA, CDR2 YSYEKL, per germline. The CDR3 has 16 residues. J lost 6 bases, V lost 1 base, and 6 bases had no gene match.

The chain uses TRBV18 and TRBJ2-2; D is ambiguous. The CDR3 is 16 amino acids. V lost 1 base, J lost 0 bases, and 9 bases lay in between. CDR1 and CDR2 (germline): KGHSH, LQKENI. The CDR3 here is CASSPLQKANTGELFF. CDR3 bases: TGTGCCAGCTCACCACTCCAGAAAGCGAACACCGGGGAGCTGTTTTTT.

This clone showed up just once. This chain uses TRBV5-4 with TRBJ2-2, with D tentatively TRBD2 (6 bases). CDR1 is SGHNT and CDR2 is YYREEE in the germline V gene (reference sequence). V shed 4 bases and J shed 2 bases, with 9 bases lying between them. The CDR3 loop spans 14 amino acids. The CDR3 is CASSTGLNTGELFF. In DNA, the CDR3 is TGTGCCAGCAGCACGGGACTTAACACCGGGGAGCTGTTTTTT.

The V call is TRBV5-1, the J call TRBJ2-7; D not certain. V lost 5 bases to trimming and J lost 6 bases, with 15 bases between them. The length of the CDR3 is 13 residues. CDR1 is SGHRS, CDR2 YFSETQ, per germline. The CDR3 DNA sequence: TGCGCCAGCAGAGCCGTCAACCTCGGCGAGCAGTACTTC. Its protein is CASRAVNLGEQYF.

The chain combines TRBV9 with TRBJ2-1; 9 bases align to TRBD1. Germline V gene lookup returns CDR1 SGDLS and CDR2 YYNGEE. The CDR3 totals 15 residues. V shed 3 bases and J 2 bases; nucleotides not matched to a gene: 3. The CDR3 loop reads CASSAYRGPYNEQFF. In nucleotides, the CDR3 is TGTGCCAGCAGCGCATACAGGGGGCCCTACAATGAGCAGTTCTTC.

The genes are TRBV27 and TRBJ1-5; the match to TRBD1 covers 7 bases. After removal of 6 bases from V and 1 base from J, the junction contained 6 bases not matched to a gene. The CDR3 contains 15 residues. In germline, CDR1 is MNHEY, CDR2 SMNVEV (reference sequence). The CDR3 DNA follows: TGTGCCAGCAGCCTGGGACAGTTGAGCAATCAGCCCCAGCATTTT. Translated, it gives CASSLGQLSNQPQHF.

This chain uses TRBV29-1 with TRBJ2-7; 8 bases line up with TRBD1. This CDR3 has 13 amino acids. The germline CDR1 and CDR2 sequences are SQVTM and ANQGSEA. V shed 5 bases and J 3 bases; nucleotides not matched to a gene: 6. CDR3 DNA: TGCAGCGTTCGAGGACAGGGTCTCTACGAGCAGTACTTC. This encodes CSVRGQGLYEQYF.

CDR3 region: CASSPGGQGPLTF. In DNA form, the CDR3 reads TGCGCCAGCAGCCCAGGCGGGCAGGGCCCCCTGACTTTC. J is TRBJ2-6 and V is TRBV4-3; TRBD1 or TRBD2 may be the D gene (5 bases each). The CDR3 is 13 residues long. The V gene's germline CDR1 is LGHNA and CDR2 YSLEER. With 4 bases removed from V and 15 bases from J, the gap between germline ends came to 16 bases.

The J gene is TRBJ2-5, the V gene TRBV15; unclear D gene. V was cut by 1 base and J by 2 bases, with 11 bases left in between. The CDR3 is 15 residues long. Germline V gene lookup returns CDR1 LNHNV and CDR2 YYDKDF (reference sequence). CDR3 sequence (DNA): TGTGCCACCAGCAGAGGAGAGTTATCACAAGAGACCCAGTACTTC. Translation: CATSRGELSQETQYF.

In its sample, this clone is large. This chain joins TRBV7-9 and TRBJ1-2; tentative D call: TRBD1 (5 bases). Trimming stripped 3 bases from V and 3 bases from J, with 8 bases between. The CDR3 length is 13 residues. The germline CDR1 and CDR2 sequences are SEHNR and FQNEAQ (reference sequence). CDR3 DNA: TGTGCCAGCAGCTTTGGGGGGGACTATGGCTACACCTTC. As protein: CASSFGGDYGYTF.

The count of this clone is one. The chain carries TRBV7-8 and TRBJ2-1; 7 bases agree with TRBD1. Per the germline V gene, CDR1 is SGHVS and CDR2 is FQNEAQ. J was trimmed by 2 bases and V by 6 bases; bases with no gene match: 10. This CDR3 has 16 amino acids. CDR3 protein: CASRILPGGTYNEQFF. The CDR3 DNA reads TGTGCCAGCAGAATATTACCAGGGGGAACCTACAATGAGCAGTTCTTC. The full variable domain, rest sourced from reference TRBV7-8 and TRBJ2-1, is GAGVSQSPRYKVAKRGQDVALRCDPISGHVSLFWYQQALGQGPEFLTYFQNEAQLDKSGLPSDRFFAERPEGSVSTLKIQRTQQEDSAVYLCASRILPGGTYNEQFFGPGTRLTVL.

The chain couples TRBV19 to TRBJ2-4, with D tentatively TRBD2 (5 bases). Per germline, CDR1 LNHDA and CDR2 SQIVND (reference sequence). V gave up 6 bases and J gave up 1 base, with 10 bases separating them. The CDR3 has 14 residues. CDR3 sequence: CASSLPGAKNIQYF. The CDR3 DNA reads TGTGCCAGTAGCCTCCCGGGGGCCAAAAACATTCAGTACTTC.

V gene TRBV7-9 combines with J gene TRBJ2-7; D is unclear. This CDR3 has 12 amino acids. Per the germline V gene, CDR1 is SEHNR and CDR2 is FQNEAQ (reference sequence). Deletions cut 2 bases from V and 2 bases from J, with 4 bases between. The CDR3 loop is CASSLTPYEQYF. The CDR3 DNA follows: TGTGCCAGCAGCTTAACGCCCTACGAGCAGTACTTC. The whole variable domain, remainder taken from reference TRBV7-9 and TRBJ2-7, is DTGVSQNPRHKITKRGQNVTFRCDPISEHNRLYWYRQTLGQGPEFLTYFQNEAQLEKSRLLSDRFSAERPKGSFSTLEIQRTEQGDSAMYLCASSLTPYEQYFGPGTRLTVT.

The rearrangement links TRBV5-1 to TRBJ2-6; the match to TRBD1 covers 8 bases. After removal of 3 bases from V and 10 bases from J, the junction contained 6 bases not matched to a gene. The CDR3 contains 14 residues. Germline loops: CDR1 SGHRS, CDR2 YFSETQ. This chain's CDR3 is CASSWGTGRNVLTF. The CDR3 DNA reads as TGCGCCAGCAGCTGGGGGACAGGTCGGAACGTCCTGACTTTC.

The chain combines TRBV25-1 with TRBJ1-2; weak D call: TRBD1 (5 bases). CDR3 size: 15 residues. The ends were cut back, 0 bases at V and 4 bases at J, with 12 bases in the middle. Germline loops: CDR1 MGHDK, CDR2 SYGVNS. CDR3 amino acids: CASSEYVGDGYGYTF. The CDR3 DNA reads TGTGCCAGCAGTGAATACGTAGGGGACGGCTATGGCTACACCTTC.

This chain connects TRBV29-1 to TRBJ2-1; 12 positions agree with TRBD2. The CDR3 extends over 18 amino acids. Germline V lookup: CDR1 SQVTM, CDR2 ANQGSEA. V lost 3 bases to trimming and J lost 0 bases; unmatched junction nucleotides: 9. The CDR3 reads CSVESPGLAGSSYNEQFF. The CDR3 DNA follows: TGCAGCGTTGAGAGTCCGGGACTAGCGGGTAGCTCCTACAATGAGCAGTTCTTC.

CDR3 sequence: CASKKADLYNEQFF. The CDR3 bases are TGCGCCAGCAAAAAAGCGGACTTATACAATGAGCAGTTCTTC. The gene calls are TRBV4-1 and TRBJ2-1, with D perhaps TRBD2 (5 bases). This CDR3 is built from 14 residues. CDR1 and CDR2 from the germline V gene are MGHRA and YSYEKL. Deletions cut 7 bases from V and 4 bases from J, with 14 bases between.

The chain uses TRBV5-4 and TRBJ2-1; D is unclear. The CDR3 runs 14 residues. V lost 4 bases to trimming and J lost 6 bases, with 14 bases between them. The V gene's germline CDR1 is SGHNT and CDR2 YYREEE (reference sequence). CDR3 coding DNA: TGTGCCAGCAGCCGTCCTCCGGCCGCCAATGAGCAGTTCTTC. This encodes CASSRPPAANEQFF.